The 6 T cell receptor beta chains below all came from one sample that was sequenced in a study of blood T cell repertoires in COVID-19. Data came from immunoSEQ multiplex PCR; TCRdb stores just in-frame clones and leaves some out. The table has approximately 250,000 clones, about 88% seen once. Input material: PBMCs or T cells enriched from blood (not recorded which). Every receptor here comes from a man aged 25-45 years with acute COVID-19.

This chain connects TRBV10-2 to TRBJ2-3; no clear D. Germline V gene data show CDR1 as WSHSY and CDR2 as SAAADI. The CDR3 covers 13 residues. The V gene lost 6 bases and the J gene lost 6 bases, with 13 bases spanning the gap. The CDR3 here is CASRTTQADTQYF. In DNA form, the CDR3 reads TGCGCCAGCAGAACGACGCAAGCGGATACGCAGTATTTT.

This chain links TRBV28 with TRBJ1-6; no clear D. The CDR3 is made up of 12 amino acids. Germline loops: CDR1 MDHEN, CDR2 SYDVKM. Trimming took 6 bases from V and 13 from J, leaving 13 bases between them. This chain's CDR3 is CASSYSMRPLHF. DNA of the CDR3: TGTGCCAGCAGCTACTCGATGAGGCCCCTCCACTTT. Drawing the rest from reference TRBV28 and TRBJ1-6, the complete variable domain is DVKVTQSSRYLVKRTGEKVFLECVQDMDHENMFWYRQDPGLGLRLIYFSYDVKMKEKGDIPEGYSVSREKKERFSLILESASTNQTSMYLCASSYSMRPLHFGNGTRLTVT.

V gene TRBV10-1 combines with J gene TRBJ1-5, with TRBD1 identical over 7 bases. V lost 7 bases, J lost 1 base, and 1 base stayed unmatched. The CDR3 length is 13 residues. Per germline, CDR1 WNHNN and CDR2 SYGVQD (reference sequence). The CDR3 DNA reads TGCGCCAGCACAGGGGGAAGCAATCAGCCCCAGCATTTT. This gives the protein CASTGGSNQPQHF.

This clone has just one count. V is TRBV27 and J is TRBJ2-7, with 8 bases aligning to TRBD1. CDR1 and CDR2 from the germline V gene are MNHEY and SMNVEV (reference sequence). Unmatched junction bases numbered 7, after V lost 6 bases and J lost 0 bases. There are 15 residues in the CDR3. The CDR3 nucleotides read TGTGCCAGCAGCGCAAGGACAGGGCCCTCCTACGAGCAGTACGTC. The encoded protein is CASSARTGPSYEQYV.

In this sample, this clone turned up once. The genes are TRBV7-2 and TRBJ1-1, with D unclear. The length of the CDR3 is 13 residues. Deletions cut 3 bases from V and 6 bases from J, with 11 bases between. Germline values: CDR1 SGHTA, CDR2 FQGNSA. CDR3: CASSFPPLPEAFF. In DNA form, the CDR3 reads TGTGCCAGCAGCTTCCCCCCACTTCCTGAAGCTTTCTTT.

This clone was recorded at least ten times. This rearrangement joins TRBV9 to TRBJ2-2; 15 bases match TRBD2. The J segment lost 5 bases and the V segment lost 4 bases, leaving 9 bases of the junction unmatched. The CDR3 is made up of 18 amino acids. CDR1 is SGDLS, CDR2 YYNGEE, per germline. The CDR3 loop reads CASSLGLAGGRGTGELFF. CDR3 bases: TGTGCCAGCAGCCTCGGACTAGCGGGAGGGAGAGGGACCGGGGAGCTGTTTTTT.